This T cell receptor (beta chain) was documented in a study of blood T cell repertoires in COVID-19. Across the whole study: Sites across the United States, Italy and Spain contributed samples from acute and convalescent COVID-19. PBMCs, B-cell-depleted T cells, or T cells were the source of the cDNA or gDNA that made up the material.

CDR1 SEHNR and CDR2 FQNEAQ come from the germline V gene (reference sequence). V was clipped by 5 bases and J by 8 bases, with 24 bases between them. The CDR3 sequence is 16 residues long. Under the authors' procedure: Reference gene primers were amplified, and this amplification served to estimate nucleated cell counts. Clones were read by immunoSEQ multiplex PCR, and TCRdb kept only the in-frame ones, dropping some. V, J and clone size are taken as reported in that table, and D and trimming were inferred from the DNA itself. The top ten clones hold about 1.2% of a sample with around 380,000 clones, more than 75% of them seen once.

This clonotype originated in a human donor with acute or convalescent COVID-19. The donor label of this sample is uncertain. Material for sequencing was peripheral blood. The chain carries TRBV7-9 and TRBJ1-2; TRBD1 is a possible D gene (6 bases). For the CDR3, the DNA is TGTGCCAGCAGCCCAAGATCGGGGAGGGGGTCGTACGGCTACACCTTC. Amino acid sequence: CASSPRSGRGSYGYTF. The variable domain in full, with the rest retrieved from reference TRBV7-9 and TRBJ1-2, is DTGVSQNPRHKITKRGQNVTFRCDPISEHNRLYWYRQTLGQGPEFLTYFQNEAQLEKSRLLSDRFSAERPKGSFSTLEIQRTEQGDSAMYLCASSPRSGRGSYGYTFGSGTRLTVV.